This T cell receptor beta chain was recovered during a study of blood T cell repertoires in COVID-19. On the study more broadly: Material from acute and convalescent COVID-19 was sourced from the United States, Italy and Spain. The analysed material was cDNA or gDNA that came from T cells, B-cell-depleted T cells, or PBMCs.

V lost 3 bases and J lost 8, with 13 bases in between. CDR1 SQVTM and CDR2 ANQGSEA come from the germline V gene. There are 12 residues in the CDR3. Study processing details: The authors estimated nucleated cell counts from reference gene primer amplification. Clones were sequenced by immunoSEQ multiplex PCR, and TCRdb holds only the in-frame ones, with some missing. Clone size and the V and J calls come from that table; the DNA yielded D and trimming. This sample has 150,000 to 200,000 clones, with around nine tenths found just once. The receptor's source is a human donor in a cohort sampled during active COVID-19. The material sequenced was peripheral blood. The chain employs TRBV29-1 and TRBJ1-2; a possible D gene is TRBD1 (6 bases). The DNA for the CDR3 is TGCAGCGTTGACCAGGGCCAGGGGGGCTACACCTTC. It yields the protein CSVDQGQGGYTF.